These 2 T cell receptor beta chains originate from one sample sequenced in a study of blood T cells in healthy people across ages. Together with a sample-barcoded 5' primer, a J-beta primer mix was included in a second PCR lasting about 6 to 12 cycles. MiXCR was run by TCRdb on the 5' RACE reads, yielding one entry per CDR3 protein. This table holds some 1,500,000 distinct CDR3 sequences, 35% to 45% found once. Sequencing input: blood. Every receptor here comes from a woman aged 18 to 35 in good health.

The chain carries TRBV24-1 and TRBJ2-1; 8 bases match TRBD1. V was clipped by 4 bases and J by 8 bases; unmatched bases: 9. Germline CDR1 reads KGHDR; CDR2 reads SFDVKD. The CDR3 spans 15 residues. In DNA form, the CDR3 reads TGTGCCACCAGTGACACCGGGACAGGAGCCGATGAGCAGTTCTTC. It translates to CATSDTGTGADEQFF.

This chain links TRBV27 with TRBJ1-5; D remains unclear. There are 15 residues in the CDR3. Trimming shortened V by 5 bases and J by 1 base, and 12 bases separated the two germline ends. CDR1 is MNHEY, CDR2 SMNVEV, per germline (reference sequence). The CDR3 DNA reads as TGTGCCAGCAGTCCATTGTCGAGCAGCAATCAGCCCCAGCATTTT. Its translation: CASSPLSSSNQPQHF.